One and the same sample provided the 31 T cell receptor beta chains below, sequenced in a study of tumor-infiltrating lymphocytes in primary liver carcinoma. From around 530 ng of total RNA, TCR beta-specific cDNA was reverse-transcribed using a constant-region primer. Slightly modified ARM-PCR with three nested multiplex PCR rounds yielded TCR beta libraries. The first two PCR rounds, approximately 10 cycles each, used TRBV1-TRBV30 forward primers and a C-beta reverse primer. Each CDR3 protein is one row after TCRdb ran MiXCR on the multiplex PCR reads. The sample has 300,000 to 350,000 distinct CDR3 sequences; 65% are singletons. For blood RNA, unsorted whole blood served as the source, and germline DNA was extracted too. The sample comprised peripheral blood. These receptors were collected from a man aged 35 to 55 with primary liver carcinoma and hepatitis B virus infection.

CDR3 nucleotide sequence: TGTGCCACCATTTTAGGGTTCGCGACCTCCTACAATGAGCAGTTCTTC. It specifies CATILGFATSYNEQFF. The genes are TRBV11-3 and TRBJ2-1; D uncertain. CDR1 is SGHNT and CDR2 is YENEEA in the germline V gene. V lost 10 bases and J 0 bases, leaving 19 bases between the germline ends. CDR3 length equals 16 residues.

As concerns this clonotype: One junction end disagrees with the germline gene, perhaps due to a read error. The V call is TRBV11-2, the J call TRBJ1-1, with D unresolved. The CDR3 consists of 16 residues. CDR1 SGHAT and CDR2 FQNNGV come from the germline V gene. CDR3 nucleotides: TGTGCCAGTAGCCACTCAGCGGTTGTATTGAACACTCAAGCTTTCTTT. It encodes CASSHSAVVLNTQAFF.

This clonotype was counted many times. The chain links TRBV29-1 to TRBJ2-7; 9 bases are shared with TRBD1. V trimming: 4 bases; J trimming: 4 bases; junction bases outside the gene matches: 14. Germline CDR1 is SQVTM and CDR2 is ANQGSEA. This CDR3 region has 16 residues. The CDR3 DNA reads TGCAGCGTTGCGGTCATGGGACAGGGAGCCTCTTACGAGCAGTACTTC. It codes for CSVAVMGQGASYEQYF.

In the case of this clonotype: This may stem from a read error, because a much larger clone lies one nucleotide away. In DNA, the CDR3 is TGTGTCAGCAGTTTTAGCTATGAGCAGTTCTTC. This gives the protein CVSSFSYEQFF. This chain links TRBV6-2 or TRBV6-3 with TRBJ2-1; no clear D gene. Germline assignment: CDR1 MNHEY and CDR2 SVGEGT. The CDR3 is 11 amino acids.

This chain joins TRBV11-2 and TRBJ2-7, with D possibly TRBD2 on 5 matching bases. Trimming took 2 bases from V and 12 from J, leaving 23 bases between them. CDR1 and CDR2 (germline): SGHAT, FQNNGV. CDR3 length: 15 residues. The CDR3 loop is CASSLSSGRRISLYF. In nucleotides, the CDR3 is TGTGCCAGCAGCTTATCTTCTGGCAGGAGGATCAGCCTGTACTTC. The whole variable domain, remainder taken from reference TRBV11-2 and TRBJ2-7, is EAGVAQSPRYKIIEKRQSVAFWCNPISGHATLYWYQQILGQGPKLLIQFQNNGVVDDSQLPKDRFSAERLKGVDSTLKIQPAKLEDSAVYLCASSLSSGRRISLYFGPGTRLTVT.

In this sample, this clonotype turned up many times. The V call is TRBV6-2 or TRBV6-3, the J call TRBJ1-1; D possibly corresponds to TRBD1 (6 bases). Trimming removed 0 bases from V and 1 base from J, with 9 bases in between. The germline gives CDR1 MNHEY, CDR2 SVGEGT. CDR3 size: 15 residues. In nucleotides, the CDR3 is TGTGCCAGCAGTTACTCTGGACAGACGAACACTGAAGCTTTCTTT. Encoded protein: CASSYSGQTNTEAFF.

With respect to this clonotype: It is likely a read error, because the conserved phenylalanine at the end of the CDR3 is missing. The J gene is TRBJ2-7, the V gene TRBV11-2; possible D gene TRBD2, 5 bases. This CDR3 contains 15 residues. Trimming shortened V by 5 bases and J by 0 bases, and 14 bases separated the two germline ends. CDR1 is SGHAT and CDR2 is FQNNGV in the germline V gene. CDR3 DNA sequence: TGTGCCAGCAGCCCTGGAGCGGTAAGCTCCTACGAGCAGTACATA. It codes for CASSPGAVSSYEQYI.

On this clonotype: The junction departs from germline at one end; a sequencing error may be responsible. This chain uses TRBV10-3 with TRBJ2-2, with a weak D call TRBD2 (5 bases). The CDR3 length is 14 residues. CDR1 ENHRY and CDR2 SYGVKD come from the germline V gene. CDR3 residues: CAISESTFYGEPFF. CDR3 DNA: TGTGCCATCAGTGAGTCGACCTTTTACGGGGAGCCGTTTTTT.

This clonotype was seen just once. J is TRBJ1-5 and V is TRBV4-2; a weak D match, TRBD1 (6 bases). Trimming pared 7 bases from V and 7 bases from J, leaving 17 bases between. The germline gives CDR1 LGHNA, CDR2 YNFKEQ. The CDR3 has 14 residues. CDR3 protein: CASTHIGGSQPQHF. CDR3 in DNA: TGTGCCAGCACCCACATAGGGGGTAGCCAGCCCCAGCATTTT.

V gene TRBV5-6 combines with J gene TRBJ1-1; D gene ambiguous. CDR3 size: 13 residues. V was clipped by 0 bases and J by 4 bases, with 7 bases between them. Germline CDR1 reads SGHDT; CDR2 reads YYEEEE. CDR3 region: CASSLGWGTEAFF. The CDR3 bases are TGTGCCAGCAGCTTGGGATGGGGCACTGAAGCTTTCTTT.

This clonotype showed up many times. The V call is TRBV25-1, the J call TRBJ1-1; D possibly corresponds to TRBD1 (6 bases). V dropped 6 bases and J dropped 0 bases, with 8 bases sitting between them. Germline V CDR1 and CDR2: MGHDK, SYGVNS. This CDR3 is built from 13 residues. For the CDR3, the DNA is TGTGCCAGCAGAGGACAGATGAACACTGAAGCTTTCTTT. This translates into CASRGQMNTEAFF.

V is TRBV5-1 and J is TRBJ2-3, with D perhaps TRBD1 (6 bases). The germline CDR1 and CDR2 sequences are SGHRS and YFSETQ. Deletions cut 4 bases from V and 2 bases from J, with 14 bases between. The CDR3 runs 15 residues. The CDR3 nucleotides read TGCGCCAGCAGCCAAGGGGGTAGCGCCACAGATACGCAGTATTTT. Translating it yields CASSQGGSATDTQYF.

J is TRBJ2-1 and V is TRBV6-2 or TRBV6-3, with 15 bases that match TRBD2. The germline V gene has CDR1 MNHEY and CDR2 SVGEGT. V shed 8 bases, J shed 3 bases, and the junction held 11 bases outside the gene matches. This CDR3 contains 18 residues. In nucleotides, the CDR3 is TGTGCCAGCGGTCCTCGGACTAGCGGGAGGGCCGTCTACAATGAGCAGTTCTTC. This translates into CASGPRTSGRAVYNEQFF.

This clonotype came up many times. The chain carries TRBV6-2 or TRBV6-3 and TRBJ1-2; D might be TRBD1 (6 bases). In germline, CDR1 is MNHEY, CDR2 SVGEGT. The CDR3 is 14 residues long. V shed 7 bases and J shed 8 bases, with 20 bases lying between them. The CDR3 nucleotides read TGTGCCAGCACCCAATACAGGGAGGGACAAGGCTACACCTTC. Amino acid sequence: CASTQYREGQGYTF.

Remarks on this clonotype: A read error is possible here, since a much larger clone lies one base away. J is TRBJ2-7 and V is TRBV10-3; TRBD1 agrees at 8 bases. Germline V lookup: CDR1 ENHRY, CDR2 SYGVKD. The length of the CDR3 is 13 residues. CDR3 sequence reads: CVIRDRSTYEQYF. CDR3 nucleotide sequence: TGTGTCATAAGGGACAGGTCGACCTACGAGCAGTACTTC.

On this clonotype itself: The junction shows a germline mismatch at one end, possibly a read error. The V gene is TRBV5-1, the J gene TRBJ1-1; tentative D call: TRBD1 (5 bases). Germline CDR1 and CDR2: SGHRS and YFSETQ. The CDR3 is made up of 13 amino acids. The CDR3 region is CASSSQGMTGAFF. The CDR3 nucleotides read TGCGCCAGCAGCTCCCAGGGTATGACTGGAGCTTTCTTT.

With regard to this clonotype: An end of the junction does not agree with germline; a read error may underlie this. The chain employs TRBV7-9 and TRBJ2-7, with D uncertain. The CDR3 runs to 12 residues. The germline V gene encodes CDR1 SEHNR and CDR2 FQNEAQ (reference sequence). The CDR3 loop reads CVSSIHWSEQYF. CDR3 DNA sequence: TGTGTCAGCAGCATACATTGGTCCGAGCAGTACTTC.

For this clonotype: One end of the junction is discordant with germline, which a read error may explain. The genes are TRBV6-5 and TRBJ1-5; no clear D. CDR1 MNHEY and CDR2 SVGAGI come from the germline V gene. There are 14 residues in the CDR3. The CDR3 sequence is CASSYSRRRQPEHF. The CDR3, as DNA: TGTGCCAGCAGTTACTCTCGTAGGCGTCAGCCCGAGCATTTT.

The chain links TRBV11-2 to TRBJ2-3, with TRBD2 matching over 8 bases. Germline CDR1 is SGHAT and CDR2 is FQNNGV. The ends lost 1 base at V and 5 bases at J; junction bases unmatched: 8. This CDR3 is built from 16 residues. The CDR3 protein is CASSLVPGGLIDTQYF. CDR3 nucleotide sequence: TGTGCCAGCAGCTTAGTCCCGGGAGGGTTGATAGATACGCAGTATTTT.

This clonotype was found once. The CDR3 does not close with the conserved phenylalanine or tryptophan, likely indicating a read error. For the CDR3, the DNA is TGTGCCAGCGTGCTTAGCGTCACAGATACGCAGTATCTT. Translating gives CASVLSVTDTQYL. The chain joins TRBV12-3 or TRBV12-4 to TRBJ2-3; a weak D match, TRBD2 (5 bases). The ends were cut back, 8 bases at V and 2 bases at J, with 11 bases in the middle. The CDR3 is made up of 13 amino acids.

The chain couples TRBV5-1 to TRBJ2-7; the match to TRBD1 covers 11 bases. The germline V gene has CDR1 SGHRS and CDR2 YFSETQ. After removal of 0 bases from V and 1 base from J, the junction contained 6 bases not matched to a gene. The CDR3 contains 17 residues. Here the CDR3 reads CASSLGTGGPASYEQYF. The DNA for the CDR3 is TGCGCCAGCAGCTTGGGGACAGGGGGCCCCGCATCCTACGAGCAGTACTTC.

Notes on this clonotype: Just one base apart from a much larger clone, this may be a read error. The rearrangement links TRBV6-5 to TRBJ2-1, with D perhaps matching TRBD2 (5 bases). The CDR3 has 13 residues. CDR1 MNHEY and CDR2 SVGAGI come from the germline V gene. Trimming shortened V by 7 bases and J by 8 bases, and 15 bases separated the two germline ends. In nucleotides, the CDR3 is TGTGCCAGCATCCCCGGAGGAAGGGATGAGCAGTTCTTC. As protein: CASIPGGRDEQFF.

The CDR3: CSVDSPRSSCVQYF. The CDR3 DNA is TGCAGCGTAGACTCGCCGAGGAGCTCCTGCGTGCAGTACTTC. The chain recombines TRBV29-1 with TRBJ2-7, with D hard to call. This CDR3 has 14 amino acids. CDR1 SQVTM and CDR2 ANQGSEA come from the germline V gene. V was trimmed by 6 bases and J by 9 bases, leaving 24 bases between them.

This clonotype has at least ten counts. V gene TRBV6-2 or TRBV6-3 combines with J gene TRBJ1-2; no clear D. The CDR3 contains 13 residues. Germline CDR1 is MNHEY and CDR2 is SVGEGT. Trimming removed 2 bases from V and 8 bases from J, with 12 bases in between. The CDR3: CASSYKEGKGYTF. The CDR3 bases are TGTGCCAGCAGTTACAAGGAAGGGAAGGGCTACACCTTC.

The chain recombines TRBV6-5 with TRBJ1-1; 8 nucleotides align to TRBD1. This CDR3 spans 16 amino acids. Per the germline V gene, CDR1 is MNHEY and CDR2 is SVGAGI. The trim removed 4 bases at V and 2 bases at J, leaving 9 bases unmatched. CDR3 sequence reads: CASSSRGRGINTEAFF. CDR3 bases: TGTGCCAGCAGTTCCAGGGGGCGCGGGATAAACACTGAAGCTTTCTTT.

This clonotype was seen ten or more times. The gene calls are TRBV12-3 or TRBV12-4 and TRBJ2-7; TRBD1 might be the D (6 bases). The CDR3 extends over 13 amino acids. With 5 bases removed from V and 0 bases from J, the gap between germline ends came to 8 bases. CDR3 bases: TGTGCCAGCAGTCGACAGGCCTCCTACGAGCAGTACTTC. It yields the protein CASSRQASYEQYF.

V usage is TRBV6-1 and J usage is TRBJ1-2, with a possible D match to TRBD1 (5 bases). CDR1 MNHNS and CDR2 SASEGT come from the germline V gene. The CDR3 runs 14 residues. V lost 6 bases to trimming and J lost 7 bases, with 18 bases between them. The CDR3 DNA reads TGTGCCAGCAGGGCGGCGATGGGGGTCGGTGGCTACACCTTC. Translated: CASRAAMGVGGYTF.

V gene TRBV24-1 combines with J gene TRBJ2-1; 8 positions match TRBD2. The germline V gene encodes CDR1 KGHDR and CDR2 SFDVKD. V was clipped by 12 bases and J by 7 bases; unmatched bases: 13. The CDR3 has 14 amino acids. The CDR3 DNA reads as TGTGCCCGGTTGATTAGCGGGAAGAAGAATGAGCAGTTCTTC. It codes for CARLISGKKNEQFF.

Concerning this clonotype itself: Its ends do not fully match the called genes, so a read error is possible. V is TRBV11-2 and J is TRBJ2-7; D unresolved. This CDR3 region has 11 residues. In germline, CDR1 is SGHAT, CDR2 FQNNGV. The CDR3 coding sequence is TGTGCTAGCAGTTATTTCGACGAGAAGTACTTC. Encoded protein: CASSYFDEKYF.

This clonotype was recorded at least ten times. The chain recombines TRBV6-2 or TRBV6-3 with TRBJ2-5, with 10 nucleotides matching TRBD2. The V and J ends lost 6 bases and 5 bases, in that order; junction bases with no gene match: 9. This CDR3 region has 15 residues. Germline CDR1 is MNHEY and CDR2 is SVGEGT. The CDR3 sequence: CASSLDHSGGETQYF. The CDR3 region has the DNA TGTGCCAGCAGCTTGGACCATAGCGGGGGGGAGACCCAGTACTTC.

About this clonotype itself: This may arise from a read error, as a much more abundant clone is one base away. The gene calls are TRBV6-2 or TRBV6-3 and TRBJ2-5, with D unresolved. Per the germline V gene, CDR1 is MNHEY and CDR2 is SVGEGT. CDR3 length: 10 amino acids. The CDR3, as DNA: TGTGCCAGCGGTCAAGAGACCCAGTGCTTC. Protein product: CASGQETQCF.